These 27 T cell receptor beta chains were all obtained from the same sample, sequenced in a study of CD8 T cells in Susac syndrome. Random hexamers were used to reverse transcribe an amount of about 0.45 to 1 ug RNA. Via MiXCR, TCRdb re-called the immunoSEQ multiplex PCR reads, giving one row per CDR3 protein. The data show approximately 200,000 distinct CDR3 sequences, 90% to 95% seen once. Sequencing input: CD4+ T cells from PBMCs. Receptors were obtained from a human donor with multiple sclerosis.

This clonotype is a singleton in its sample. The DNA of the CDR3 is TGCAGTGCTAGAGGGGACTCTGTTAACTATGGCTACACCTTC. Translated, it gives CSARGDSVNYGYTF. The chain combines TRBV20-1 with TRBJ1-2; a possible D gene is TRBD1 (5 bases). The CDR3 length is 14 residues. V lost 1 base, J lost 1 base, and 10 bases lay in between. Germline CDR1 is DFQATT and CDR2 is SNEGSKA (reference sequence).

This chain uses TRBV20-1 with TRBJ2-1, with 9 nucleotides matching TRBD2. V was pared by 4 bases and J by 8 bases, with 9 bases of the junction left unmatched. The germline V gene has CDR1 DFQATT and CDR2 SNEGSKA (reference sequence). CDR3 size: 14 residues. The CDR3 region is CSANTAGGPYEQFF. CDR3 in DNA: TGCAGTGCTAATACCGCGGGAGGGCCCTATGAGCAGTTCTTC.

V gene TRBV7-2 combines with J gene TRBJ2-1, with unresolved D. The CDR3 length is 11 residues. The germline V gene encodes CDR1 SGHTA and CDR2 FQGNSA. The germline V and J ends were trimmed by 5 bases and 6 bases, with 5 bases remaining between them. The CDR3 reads CASSPTNEQFF. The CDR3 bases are TGTGCCAGCAGCCCCACCAATGAGCAGTTCTTC.

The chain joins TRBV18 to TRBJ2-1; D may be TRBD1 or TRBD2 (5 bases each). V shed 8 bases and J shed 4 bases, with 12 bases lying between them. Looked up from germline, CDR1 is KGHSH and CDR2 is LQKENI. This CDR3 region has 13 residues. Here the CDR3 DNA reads TGTGCCAGCGGGAGCCAGGGTTACAATGAGCAGTTCTTC. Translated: CASGSQGYNEQFF.

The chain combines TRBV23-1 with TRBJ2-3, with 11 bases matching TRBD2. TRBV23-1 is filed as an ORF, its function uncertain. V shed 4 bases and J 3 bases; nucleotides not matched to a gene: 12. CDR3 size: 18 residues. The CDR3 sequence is CASSRPLAGELGTDTQYF. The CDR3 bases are TGCGCCAGCAGTCGGCCACTAGCGGGAGAGTTAGGTACAGATACGCAGTATTTT.

CDR3 loop: CASSDRTHGYTF. The CDR3 nucleotides read TGTGCCAGCAGTGATAGGACACATGGCTACACCTTC. The gene calls are TRBV25-1 and TRBJ1-2; possible D gene TRBD1, 5 bases. This CDR3 has 12 amino acids. The germline V gene encodes CDR1 MGHDK and CDR2 SYGVNS. V shed 3 bases and J shed 6 bases, with 8 bases lying between them.

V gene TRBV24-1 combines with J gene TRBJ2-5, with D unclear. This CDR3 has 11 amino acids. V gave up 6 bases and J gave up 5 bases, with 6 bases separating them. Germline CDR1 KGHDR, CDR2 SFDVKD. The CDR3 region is CATSPRETQYF. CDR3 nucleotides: TGTGCCACCAGTCCCAGGGAGACCCAGTACTTC.

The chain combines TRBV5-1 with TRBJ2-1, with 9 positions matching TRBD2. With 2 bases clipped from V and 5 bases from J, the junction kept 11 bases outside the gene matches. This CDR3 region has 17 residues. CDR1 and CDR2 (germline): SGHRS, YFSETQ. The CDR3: CASSFRDAGGPHNEQFF. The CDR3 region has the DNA TGCGCCAGCAGCTTCAGGGATGCGGGAGGGCCGCACAATGAGCAGTTCTTC.

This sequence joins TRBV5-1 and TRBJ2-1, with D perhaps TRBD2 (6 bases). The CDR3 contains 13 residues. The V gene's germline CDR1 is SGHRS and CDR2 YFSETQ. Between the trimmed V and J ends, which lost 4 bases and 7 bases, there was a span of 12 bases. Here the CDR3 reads CASSAGSYNEQFF. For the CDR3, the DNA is TGCGCCAGCAGCGCCGGGAGCTATAATGAGCAGTTCTTC. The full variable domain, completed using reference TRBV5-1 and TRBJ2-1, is KAGVTQTPRYLIKTRGQQVTLSCSPISGHRSVSWYQQTPGQGLQFLFEYFSETQRNKGNFPGRFSGRQFSNSRSEMNVSTLELGDSALYLCASSAGSYNEQFFGPGTRLTVL.

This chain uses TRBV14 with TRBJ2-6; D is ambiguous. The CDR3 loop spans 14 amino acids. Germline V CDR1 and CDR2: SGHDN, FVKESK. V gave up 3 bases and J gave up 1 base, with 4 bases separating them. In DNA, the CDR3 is TGTGCCAGCAGCCAGCCGTCTGGGGCCAACGTCCTGACTTTC. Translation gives CASSQPSGANVLTF.

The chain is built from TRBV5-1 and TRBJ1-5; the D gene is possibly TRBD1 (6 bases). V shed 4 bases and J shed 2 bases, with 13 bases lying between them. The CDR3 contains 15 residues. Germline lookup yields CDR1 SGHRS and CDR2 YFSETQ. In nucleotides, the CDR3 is TGCGCCAGCAGCGAACAGGGAATCGGCAATCAGCCCCAGCATTTT. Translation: CASSEQGIGNQPQHF.

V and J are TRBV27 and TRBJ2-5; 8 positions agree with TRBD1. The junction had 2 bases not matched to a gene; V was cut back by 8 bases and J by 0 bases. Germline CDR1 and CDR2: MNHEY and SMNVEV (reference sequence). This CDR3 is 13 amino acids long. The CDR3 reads CASQQGDQETQYF. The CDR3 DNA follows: TGTGCCAGCCAACAGGGGGACCAAGAGACCCAGTACTTC.

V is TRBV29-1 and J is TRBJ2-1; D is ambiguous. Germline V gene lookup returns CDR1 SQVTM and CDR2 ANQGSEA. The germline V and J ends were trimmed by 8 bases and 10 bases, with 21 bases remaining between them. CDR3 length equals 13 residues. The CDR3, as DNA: TGCAGCTCAAAGTGGGCGCCCTTAGGGGAGCAGTTCTTC. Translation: CSSKWAPLGEQFF.

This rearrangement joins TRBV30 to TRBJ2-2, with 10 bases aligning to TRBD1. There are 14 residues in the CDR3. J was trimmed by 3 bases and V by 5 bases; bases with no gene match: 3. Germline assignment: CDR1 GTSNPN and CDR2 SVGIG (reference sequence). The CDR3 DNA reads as TGTGCCTGGGACAGGGGGCTGGACACCGGGGAGCTGTTTTTT. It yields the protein CAWDRGLDTGELFF.

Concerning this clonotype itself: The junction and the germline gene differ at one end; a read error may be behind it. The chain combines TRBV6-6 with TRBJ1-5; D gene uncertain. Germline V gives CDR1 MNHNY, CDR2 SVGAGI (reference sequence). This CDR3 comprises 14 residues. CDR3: CASSLPRSDQPQHF. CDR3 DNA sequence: TGTGCCAGCAGCCTGCCCCGTAGCGATCAGCCCCAGCATTTT.

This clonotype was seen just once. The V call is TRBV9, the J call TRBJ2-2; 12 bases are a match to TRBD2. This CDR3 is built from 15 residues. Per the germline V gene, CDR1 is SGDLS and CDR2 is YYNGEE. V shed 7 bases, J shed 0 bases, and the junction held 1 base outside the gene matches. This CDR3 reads CASGTSGSNTGELFF. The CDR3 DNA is TGTGCCAGCGGGACTAGCGGGTCGAACACCGGGGAGCTGTTTTTT.

This chain's CDR3 is CAWINRPPEGGYTF. Here the CDR3 DNA reads TGTGCCTGGATTAACAGGCCCCCCGAAGGCGGCTACACCTTC. The rearrangement links TRBV30 to TRBJ1-2; D perhaps matches TRBD1 (5 bases). Germline CDR1 is GTSNPN and CDR2 is SVGIG (reference sequence). This CDR3 is built from 14 residues. Between the trimmed V and J ends, which lost 4 bases and 8 bases, there was a span of 20 bases. The whole variable domain, remainder taken from reference TRBV30 and TRBJ1-2, is SQTIHQWPATLVQPVGSPLSLECTVEGTSNPNLYWYRQAAGRGLQLLFYSVGIGQISSEVPQNLSASRPQDRQFILSSKKLLLSDSGFYLCAWINRPPEGGYTFGSGTRLTVV.

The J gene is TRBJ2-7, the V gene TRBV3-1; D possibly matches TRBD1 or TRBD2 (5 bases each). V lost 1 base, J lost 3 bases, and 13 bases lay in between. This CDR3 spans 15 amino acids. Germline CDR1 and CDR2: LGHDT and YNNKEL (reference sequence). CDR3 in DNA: TGTGCCAGCAGCCAAGCTTGGGGGTCCAGCTACGAGCAGTACTTC. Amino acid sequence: CASSQAWGSSYEQYF.

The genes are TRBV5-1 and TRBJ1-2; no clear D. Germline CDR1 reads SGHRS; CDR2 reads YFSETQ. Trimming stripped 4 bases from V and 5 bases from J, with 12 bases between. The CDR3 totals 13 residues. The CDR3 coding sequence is TGCGCCAGCAGCCACCTACAGCCGTATGGCTACACCTTC. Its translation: CASSHLQPYGYTF.

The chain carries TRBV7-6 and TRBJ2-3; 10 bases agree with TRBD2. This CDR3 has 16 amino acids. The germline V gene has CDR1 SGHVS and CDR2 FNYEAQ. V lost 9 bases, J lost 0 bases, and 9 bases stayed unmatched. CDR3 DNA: TGTGCCAGTGGGCTAGCGGGGGCGGTTAGCACAGATACGCAGTATTTT. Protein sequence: CASGLAGAVSTDTQYF.

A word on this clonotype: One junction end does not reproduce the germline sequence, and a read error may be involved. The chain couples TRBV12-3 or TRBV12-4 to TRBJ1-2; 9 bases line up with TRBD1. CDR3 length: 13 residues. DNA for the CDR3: TGTGCCAGCAGTTTGCCCCTGGGACAGGGTACGCGCTTC. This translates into CASSLPLGQGTRF.

CDR3 sequence: CASSPGQGILSYEQYF. CDR3 nucleotides: TGTGCCAGCTCACCGGGACAGGGGATTCTCTCCTACGAGCAGTACTTC. The chain joins TRBV18 to TRBJ2-7; 10 nucleotides agree with TRBD1. There are 16 residues in the CDR3. Germline V gives CDR1 KGHSH, CDR2 LQKENI. V dropped 3 bases and J dropped 0; count of bases not matched to a gene: 5.

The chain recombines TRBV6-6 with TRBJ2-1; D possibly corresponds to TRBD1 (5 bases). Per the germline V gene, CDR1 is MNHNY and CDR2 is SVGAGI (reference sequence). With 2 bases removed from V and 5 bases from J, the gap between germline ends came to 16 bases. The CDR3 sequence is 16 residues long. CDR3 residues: CASSYPQGNINNEQFF. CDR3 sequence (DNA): TGTGCCAGCAGTTACCCCCAGGGAAATATCAACAATGAGCAGTTCTTC.

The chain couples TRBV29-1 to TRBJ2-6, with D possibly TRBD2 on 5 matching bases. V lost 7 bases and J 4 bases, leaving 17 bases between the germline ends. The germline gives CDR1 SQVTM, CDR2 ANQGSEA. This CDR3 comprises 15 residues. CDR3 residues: CSAFRGGAGANVLTF. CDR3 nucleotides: TGCAGCGCCTTCCGTGGAGGAGCCGGGGCCAACGTCCTGACTTTC. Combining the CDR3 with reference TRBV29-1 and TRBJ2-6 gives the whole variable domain SAVISQKPSRDICQRGTSLTIQCQVDSQVTMMFWYRQQPGQSLTLIATANQGSEATYESGFVIDKFPISRPNLTFSTLTVSNMSPEDSSIYLCSAFRGGAGANVLTFGAGSRLTVL.

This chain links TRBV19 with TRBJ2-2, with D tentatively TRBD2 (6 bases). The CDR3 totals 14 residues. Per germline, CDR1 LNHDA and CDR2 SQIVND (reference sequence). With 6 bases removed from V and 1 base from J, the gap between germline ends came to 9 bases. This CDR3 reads CASRWGVNTGELFF. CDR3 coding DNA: TGTGCCAGTAGATGGGGGGTGAACACCGGGGAGCTGTTTTTT.

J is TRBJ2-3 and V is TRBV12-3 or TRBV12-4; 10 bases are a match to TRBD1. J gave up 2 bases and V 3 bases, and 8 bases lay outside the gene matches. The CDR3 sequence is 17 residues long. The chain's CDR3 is CASSFIWTGGSTDTQYF. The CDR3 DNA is TGTGCCAGCAGTTTCATTTGGACAGGGGGTTCCACAGATACGCAGTATTTT.

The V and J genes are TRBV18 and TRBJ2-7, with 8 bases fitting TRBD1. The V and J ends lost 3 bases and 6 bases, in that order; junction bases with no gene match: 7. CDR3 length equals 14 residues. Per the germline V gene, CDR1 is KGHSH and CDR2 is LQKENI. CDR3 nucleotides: TGTGCCAGCTCACCCTTAGGACAGGGAGGCGAGCAGTACTTC. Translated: CASSPLGQGGEQYF.